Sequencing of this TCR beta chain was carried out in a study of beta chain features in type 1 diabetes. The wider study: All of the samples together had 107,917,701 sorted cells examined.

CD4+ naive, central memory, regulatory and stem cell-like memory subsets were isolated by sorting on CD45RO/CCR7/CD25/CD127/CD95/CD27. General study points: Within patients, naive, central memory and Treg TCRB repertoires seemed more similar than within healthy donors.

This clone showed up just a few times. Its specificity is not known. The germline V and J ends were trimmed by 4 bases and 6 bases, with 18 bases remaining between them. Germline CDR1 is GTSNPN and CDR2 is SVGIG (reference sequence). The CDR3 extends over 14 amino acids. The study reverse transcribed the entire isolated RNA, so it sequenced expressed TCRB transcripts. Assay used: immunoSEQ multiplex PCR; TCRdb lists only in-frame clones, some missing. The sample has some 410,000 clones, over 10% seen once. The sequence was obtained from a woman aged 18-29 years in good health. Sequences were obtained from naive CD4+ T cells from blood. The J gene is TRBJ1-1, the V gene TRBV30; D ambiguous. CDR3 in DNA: TGTGCCTGGATTCCGGCAGCAGCTGGACCTGAAGCTTTCTTT. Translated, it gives CAWIPAAAGPEAFF. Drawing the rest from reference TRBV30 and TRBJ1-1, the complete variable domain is SQTIHQWPATLVQPVGSPLSLECTVEGTSNPNLYWYRQAAGRGLQLLFYSVGIGQISSEVPQNLSASRPQDRQFILSSKKLLLSDSGFYLCAWIPAAAGPEAFFGQGTRLTVV.